This TCR beta chain was sequenced during a study of blood T cell repertoires in COVID-19. Study details: From T cells, B-cell-depleted T cells, or PBMCs came the material, which was cDNA or gDNA.

Germline lookup yields CDR1 SGHNT and CDR2 YYREEE (reference sequence). Trimming removed 4 bases from V and 7 bases from J; junction bases left unmatched: 20. The CDR3 is 19 amino acids. Data came from immunoSEQ multiplex PCR; TCRdb stores just in-frame clones and leaves some out. The sample carries roughly 300,000 clones, roughly 86% recorded once. This chain joins TRBV5-4 and TRBJ2-2; 9 bases match TRBD1. This receptor was obtained from a woman aged 30 to 39 who had recovered from COVID-19. Sequenced: PBMCs or T cells enriched from blood (not recorded which). For the CDR3, the DNA is TGTGCCAGCAGCACCGTTACGCCACAGACAGGGGGGGGAGGCGGGGAGCTGTTTTTT. Protein: CASSTVTPQTGGGGGELFF.